The next 2 T cell receptor beta chains were all read from a single sample in a study of blood T cell repertoires in COVID-19. Generated by immunoSEQ multiplex PCR, the TCRdb table keeps only in-frame clones and is missing some. The sample lists 60,000 to 70,000 clones, roughly 88% occurring once. Sequenced input: peripheral blood. These TCRs come from a woman of 80 years or more with active COVID-19.

J is TRBJ2-1 and V is TRBV5-1; D is ambiguous. V lost 2 bases and J lost 2, with 8 bases in between. Germline V gene sequence: CDR1 SGHRS, CDR2 YFSETQ. The CDR3 covers 14 residues. The CDR3 region is CASSFDSTYNEQFF. The CDR3 region has the DNA TGCGCCAGCAGCTTTGACTCCACCTACAATGAGCAGTTCTTC.

This chain joins TRBV3-1 (or the pseudogene TRBV3-2) and TRBJ1-6, with TRBD1 matching 9 bases. The CDR3 runs to 15 residues. Trimming cost V 3 bases and J 7 bases; bases outside gene matches: 4. Germline CDR1 is LGHDT and CDR2 is YNNKEL (reference sequence). The DNA for the CDR3 is TGTGCCAGCAGCCAGGGACAGGGAATCAATTCACCCCTCCACTTT. Amino acid sequence: CASSQGQGINSPLHF.